This T cell receptor (beta chain) was retrieved from a study of a mutant IDH1 vaccine in newly diagnosed glioma. Regarding the study as a whole: No link was apparently found between pseudoprogression and changes in top peripheral T cell clonotypes.

The table came from immunoSEQ multiplex PCR; TCRdb's copy has only in-frame clones and leaves some out. Here the sample spans about 32,000 clones, around 82% being singletons. The germline V gene has CDR1 SGHNT and CDR2 YENEEA. The CDR3 loop spans 13 amino acids. The trim removed 5 bases at V and 4 bases at J, leaving 3 bases unmatched. About this clone itself: Its antigen is unknown.

The time point here: week 35, safety follow-up. Every vaccination contained 300 ug of the mutant IDH1 20-mer peptide and was paired with topical imiquimod. The chain uses TRBV11-3 and TRBJ1-1; 8 bases align to TRBD1. The material was PBMCs, obtained from a glioma patient whose treatment included an IDH1 peptide vaccine. This sequence was found in a woman aged 40-49 years with glioma. CDR3 sequence reads: CASSSDRGTEAFF. The CDR3, as DNA: TGTGCCAGCAGCAGCGACAGGGGCACTGAAGCTTTCTTT. Full variable domain (outside the CDR3, taken from reference TRBV11-3 and TRBJ1-1): EAGVVQSPRYKIIEKKQPVAFWCNPISGHNTLYWYLQNLGQGPELLIRYENEEAVDDSQLPKDRFSAERLKGVDSTLKIQPAELGDSAVYLCASSSDRGTEAFFGQGTRLTVV.